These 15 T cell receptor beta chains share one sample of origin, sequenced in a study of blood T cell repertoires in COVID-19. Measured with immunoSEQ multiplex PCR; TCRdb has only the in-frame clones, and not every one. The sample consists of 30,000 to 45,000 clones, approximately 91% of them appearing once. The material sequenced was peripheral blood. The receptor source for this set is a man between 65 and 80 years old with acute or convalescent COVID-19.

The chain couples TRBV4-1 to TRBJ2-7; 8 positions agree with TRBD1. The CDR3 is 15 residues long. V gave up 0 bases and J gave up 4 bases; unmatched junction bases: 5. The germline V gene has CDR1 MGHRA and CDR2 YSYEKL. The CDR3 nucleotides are TGCGCCAGCAGCCAAGATCACAGGGGGTTGTACGAGCAGTACTTC. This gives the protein CASSQDHRGLYEQYF.

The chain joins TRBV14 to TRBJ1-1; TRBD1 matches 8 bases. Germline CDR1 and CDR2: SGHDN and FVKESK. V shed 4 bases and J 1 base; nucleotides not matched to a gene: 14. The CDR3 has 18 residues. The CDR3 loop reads CASSPHLGGTGGNTEAFF. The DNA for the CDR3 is TGTGCCAGCAGCCCTCACCTAGGGGGAACAGGGGGGAACACTGAAGCTTTCTTT. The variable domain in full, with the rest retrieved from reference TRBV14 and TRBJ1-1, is EAGVTQFPSHSVIEKGQTVTLRCDPISGHDNLYWYRRVMGKEIKFLLHFVKESKQDESGMPNNRFLAERTGGTYSTLKVQPAELEDSGVYFCASSPHLGGTGGNTEAFFGQGTRLTVV.

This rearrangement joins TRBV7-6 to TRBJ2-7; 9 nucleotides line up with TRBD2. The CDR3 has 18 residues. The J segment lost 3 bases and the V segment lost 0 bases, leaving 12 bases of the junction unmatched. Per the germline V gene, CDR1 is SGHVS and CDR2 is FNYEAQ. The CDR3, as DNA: TGTGCCAGCAGCTTAGCTAAAGGTAGCGGGAGTTGGAACTACGAGCAGTACTTC. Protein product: CASSLAKGSGSWNYEQYF.

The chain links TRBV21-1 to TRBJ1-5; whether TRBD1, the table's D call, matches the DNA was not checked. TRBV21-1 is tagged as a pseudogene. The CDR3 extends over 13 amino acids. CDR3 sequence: CASSNSYRGPQHF. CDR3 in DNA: TGTGCCAGCAGCAATTCTTACAGGGGGCCCCAGCATTTT.

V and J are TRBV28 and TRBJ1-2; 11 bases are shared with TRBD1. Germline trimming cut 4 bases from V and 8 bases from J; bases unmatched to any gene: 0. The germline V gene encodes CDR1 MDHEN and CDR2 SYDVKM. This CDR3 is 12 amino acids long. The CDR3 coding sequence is TGTGCCAGCAGTTGGACAGGGGGCGGCTACACCTTC. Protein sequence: CASSWTGGGYTF.

The CDR3 sequence: CASSKSARGNTEAFF. The DNA of the CDR3 is TGTGCCAGCAGCAAATCCGCCAGGGGGAACACTGAAGCTTTCTTT. The chain uses TRBV21-1 and TRBJ1-1; TRBD1 is taken as the D call from the table, unchecked against the DNA. TRBV21-1 is recorded as a pseudogene. CDR3 length equals 15 residues.

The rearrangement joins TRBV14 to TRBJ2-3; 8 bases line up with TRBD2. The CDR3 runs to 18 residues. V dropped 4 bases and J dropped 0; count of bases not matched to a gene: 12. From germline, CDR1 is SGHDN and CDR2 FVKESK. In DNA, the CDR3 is TGTGCCAGCAGCCTGACTAGCGTCTCTCTTCCTAGCACAGATACGCAGTATTTT. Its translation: CASSLTSVSLPSTDTQYF.

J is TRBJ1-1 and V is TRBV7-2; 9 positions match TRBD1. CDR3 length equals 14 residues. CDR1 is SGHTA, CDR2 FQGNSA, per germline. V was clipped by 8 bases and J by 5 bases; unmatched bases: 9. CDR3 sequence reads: CASGRQGVKTEAFF. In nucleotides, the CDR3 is TGTGCCAGCGGTAGACAGGGGGTAAAGACTGAAGCTTTCTTT.

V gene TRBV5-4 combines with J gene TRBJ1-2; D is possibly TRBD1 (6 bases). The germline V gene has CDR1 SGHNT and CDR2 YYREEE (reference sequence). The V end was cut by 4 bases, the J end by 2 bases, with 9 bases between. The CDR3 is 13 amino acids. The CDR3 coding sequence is TGTGCCAGCAGCGACAGGATCAACTATGGCTACACCTTC. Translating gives CASSDRINYGYTF.

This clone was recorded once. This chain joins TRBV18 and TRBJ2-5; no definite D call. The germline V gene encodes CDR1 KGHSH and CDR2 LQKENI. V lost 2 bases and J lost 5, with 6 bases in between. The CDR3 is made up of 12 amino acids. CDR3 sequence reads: CASSPNEETQYF. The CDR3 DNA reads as TGTGCCAGCTCACCAAACGAGGAGACCCAGTACTTC.

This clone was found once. The CDR3 reads CASSQAHRSIYGYTF. The CDR3 nucleotides are TGCGCCAGCAGCCAAGCCCACAGGAGTATCTATGGCTACACCTTC. The gene calls are TRBV4-3 and TRBJ1-2, with D possibly being TRBD1 (5 bases). Deletions cut 1 base from V and 4 bases from J, with 13 bases between. The CDR3 extends over 15 amino acids. The germline V gene encodes CDR1 LGHNA and CDR2 YSLEER.

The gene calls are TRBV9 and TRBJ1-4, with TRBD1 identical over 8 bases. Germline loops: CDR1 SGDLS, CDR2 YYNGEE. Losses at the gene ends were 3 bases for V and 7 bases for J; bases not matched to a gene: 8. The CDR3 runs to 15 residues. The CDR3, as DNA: TGTGCCAGCAGCGCGAACAGGGGGACGGGTGAAAAACTGTTTTTT. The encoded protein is CASSANRGTGEKLFF.

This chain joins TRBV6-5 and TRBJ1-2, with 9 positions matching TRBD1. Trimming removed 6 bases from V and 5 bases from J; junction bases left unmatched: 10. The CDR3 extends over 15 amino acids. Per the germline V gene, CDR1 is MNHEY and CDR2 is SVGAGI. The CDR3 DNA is TGTGCCAGCAGACGGCCGGGACAGGGAGGTTATGGCTACACCTTC. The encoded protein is CASRRPGQGGYGYTF.

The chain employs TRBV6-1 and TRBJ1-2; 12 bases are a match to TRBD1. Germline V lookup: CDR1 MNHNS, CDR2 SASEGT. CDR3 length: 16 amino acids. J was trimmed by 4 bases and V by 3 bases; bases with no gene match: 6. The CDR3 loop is CASSETGTGGGYGYTF. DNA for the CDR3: TGTGCCAGCAGTGAGACCGGGACAGGGGGCGGCTATGGCTACACCTTC.

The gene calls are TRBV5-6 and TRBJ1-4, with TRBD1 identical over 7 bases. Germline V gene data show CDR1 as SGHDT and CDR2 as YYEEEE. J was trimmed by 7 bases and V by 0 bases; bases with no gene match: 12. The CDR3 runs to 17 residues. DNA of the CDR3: TGTGCCAGCAGCTTGGGGCTTAAGGGGGCGCGGGGTGAAAAACTGTTTTTT. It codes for CASSLGLKGARGEKLFF.